The rows below give T cell receptor beta chains drawn from one sample of a study of T cells expressing NK-cell markers. Using the 5' RACE reads, TCRdb records one entry per CDR3 protein without DNA. The clone table shows 150,000 to 180,000 distinct CDR3 sequences, with the ten largest holding more than 35%. Sequenced input: blood T cells: a sorted CD56 or NKG2C T cell subset, CD4+ or CD8+ T cells, or bulk PBMC T cells (not recorded which). The source of these receptors is a woman aged 45-60 years in good health. Each CDR3 is given with its conserved first and last residue. The order of the fields is J gene, V gene, CDR3 protein.

TRBJ2-1 | TRBV12-3/TRBV12-4 | CASSLPPRVGEQFF
TRBJ2-1 | TRBV19 | CASKRGFGQEQFF
TRBJ1-1 | TRBV12-5 | CASGQVANTEAFF
TRBJ2-1 | TRBV24-1 | CATSERGAYNEQFF
TRBJ2-3 | TRBV3-1 | CASSQEEGADGTDTQYF
TRBJ2-7 | TRBV29-1 | CSVEDEKGQGFYEQYF
TRBJ2-1 | TRBV7-2 | CASSPPRASSYNEQFF
TRBJ2-4 | TRBV7-9 | CASSPWTGENIQYF
TRBJ2-1 | TRBV27 | CASSYKGDEQFF
TRBJ2-3 | TRBV20-1 | CSARDSGSGTSPDTQYF
TRBJ2-3 | TRBV27 | CASSSMGFEQYF
TRBJ2-7 | TRBV20-1 | CSALDAGTSVYEQYF
TRBJ2-1 | TRBV14 | CASSQVDFSELYNEQFF
TRBJ2-7 | TRBV27 | CASSLYPAVDEQYF
TRBJ1-5 | TRBV6-5 | CASSLTNNQPQHF
TRBJ2-6 | TRBV12-3/TRBV12-4 | CASSLPEWGSGANVLTF
TRBJ2-1 | TRBV6-1 | CASRMGSYNEQFF
TRBJ2-1 | TRBV15 | CATSPTRESAYNEQFF
TRBJ1-1 | TRBV20-1 | CSARGGQWDTEAFF
TRBJ2-7 | TRBV20-1 | CSARESGRAFYEQYF
TRBJ2-7 | TRBV6-5 | CASSYVGTSYEQYF
TRBJ2-5 | TRBV15 | CATSGRDRAAETQYF
TRBJ2-1 | TRBV10-3 | CAIREAGAFDDEQFF
TRBJ1-2 | TRBV7-9 | CASSVYGQGALNYGYTF
TRBJ1-2 | TRBV11-2 | CASSFETGDGYTF
TRBJ1-2 | TRBV3-1 | CASSNRDRVYGYTF
TRBJ1-5 | TRBV4-1 | CASSQRAFNQPQHF
TRBJ2-2 | TRBV12-3/TRBV12-4 | CASSGDTGELFF
TRBJ2-5 | TRBV6-5 | CASWRFAETQYF
TRBJ2-3 | TRBV4-1 | CASSQGTVVLTDTQYF
TRBJ1-2 | TRBV11-2 | CASSTTEYGYTF
TRBJ2-5 | TRBV11-2 | CASNTLLSWEETQYF
TRBJ2-3 | TRBV29-1 | CSVEEASGRTDTQYF
TRBJ2-3 | TRBV11-2 | CASSLVLAGAWTDTQYF
TRBJ2-3 | TRBV7-9 | CASRPLSGAKLGTDTQYF
TRBJ2-1 | TRBV4-1 | CASSQDPGVGNEQFF
TRBJ2-2 | TRBV10-1 | CASRDSNTGELFF
TRBJ1-2 | TRBV27 | CASSSGGGINYGYTF
TRBJ2-3 | TRBV3-1 | CASSRGGNTQYF
TRBJ2-2 | TRBV20-1 | CSARAPGLAVYGELFF
TRBJ2-7 | TRBV20-1 | CSASGTDYEQYF
TRBJ2-3 | TRBV5-1 | CASSLAVTSENLISTPTDTQYF
TRBJ2-5 | TRBV2 | CASRLAGGRETQYF